This T cell receptor beta chain was identified in a study of T cells after yellow fever vaccination. General study results and limits: Highly abundant clonotypes carried over from the bulk population could end up in FACS-sorted repertoires as contaminants. Reappearing after the booster were most of the clones from primary vaccination (about 96% CD4, 85% to 90% CD8).

TCRdb passed the 5' RACE reads through MiXCR, listing each CDR3 protein once. The table has about 430,000 distinct CDR3 sequences, around 19% seen once. V lost 6 bases to trimming and J lost 2 bases; unmatched junction nucleotides: 16. The CDR3 contains 19 residues. Looked up from germline, CDR1 is SGHTA and CDR2 is FQGNSA. This clonotype came up a few times. Its antigen is unknown. The sample in question was PBMCs, obtained before the yellow fever booster vaccination. This TCR derives from a man between 18 and 35 years old who received the YFV17D yellow fever vaccine. The gene calls are TRBV7-2 and TRBJ2-4; 10 bases agree with TRBD1. The CDR3 region has the DNA TGTGCCAGCAGTCGGCGGGGGACAGGGGATTTGCCGACCAAAAACATTCAGTACTTC. Encoded protein: CASSRRGTGDLPTKNIQYF.